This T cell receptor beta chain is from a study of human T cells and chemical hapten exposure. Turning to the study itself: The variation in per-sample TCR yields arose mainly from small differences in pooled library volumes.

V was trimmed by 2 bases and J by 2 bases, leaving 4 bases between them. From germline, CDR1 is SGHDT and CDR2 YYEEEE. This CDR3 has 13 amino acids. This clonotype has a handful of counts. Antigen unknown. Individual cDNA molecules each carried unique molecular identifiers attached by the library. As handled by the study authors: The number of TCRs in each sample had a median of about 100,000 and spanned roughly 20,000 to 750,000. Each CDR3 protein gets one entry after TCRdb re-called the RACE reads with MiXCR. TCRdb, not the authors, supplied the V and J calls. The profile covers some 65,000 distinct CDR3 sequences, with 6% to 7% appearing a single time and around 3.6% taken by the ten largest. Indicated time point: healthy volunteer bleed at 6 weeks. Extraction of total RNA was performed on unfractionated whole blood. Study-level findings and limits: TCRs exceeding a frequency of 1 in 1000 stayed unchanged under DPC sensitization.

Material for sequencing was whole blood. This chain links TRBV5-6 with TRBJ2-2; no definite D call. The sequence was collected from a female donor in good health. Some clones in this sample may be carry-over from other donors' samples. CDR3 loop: CASSFYNTGELFF. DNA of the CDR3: TGTGCCAGCAGCTTCTATAACACCGGGGAGCTGTTTTTT. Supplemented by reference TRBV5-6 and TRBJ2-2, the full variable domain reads DAGVTQSPTHLIKTRGQQVTLRCSPKSGHDTVSWYQQALGQGPQFIFQYYEEEERQRGNFPDRFSGHQFPNYSSELNVNALLLGDSALYLCASSFYNTGELFFGEGSRLTVL.